This T cell receptor (beta chain) was profiled in a study of early T cells in non-severe SARS-CoV-2 infection. Study background: Bulk RNA from unsorted whole blood was sequenced; chains were unpaired.

Researchers attached unique molecular identifiers to individual cDNA molecules. TCRdb used MiXCR to reprocess the 5' RACE reads, holding one entry per CDR3 protein. The data hold 35,000 to 50,000 distinct CDR3 sequences, with over 5% observed a single time. Findings of the study overall: Anti-spike CD8 responses were favored by VDJdb matching, which missed private and CD4 specificities.

This clonotype was recorded many times. Antigen: not known. V gave up 0 bases and J gave up 8 bases; unmatched junction bases: 8. This CDR3 contains 16 residues. CDR1 and CDR2 (germline): DFQATT, SNEGSKA (reference sequence). The rearrangement links TRBV20-1 to TRBJ2-1, with 12 bases lining up with TRBD2. This receptor was identified in an adult who was a healthcare worker with PCR-confirmed SARS-CoV-2 infection or an uninfected control (not recorded which). The sequenced material came from whole blood. This CDR3 reads CSARDPASGGAYEQFF. The CDR3, as DNA: TGCAGTGCTAGAGATCCCGCTAGCGGGGGGGCCTATGAGCAGTTCTTC.